The 5 T cell receptor beta chains below were found in one sample sequenced in a study of neurological immune-mediated disorders. A single record per CDR3 protein comes from TCRdb applying MiXCR to the 5' RACE reads. The table has 84,000 or so distinct CDR3 sequences, about a tenth seen once. Sample: PBMCs. The source is a man between 35 and 55 years old in good health.

This sequence joins TRBV19 and TRBJ1-5; no clear D. This CDR3 has 14 amino acids. The ends were cut back, 0 bases at V and 4 bases at J, with 7 bases in the middle. The germline CDR1 and CDR2 sequences are LNHDA and SQIVND (reference sequence). CDR3: CASSIDRINQPQHF. CDR3 coding DNA: TGTGCCAGTAGTATAGACAGGATTAATCAGCCCCAGCATTTT.

Ten or more counts support this clonotype. This chain uses TRBV11-2 with TRBJ2-7; D is ambiguous. The CDR3 spans 11 residues. Germline V lookup: CDR1 SGHAT, CDR2 FQNNGV. Trimming cost V 8 bases and J 5 bases, with 10 bases left between them. Written as DNA, the CDR3 is TGTGCCAGCGGATTGTTCCACGAGCAGTACTTC. This translates into CASGLFHEQYF.

A single count supports this clonotype. The genes are TRBV12-3 or TRBV12-4 and TRBJ2-1; D perhaps matches TRBD2 (6 bases). The CDR3 has 17 amino acids. V lost 2 bases and J 3 bases, leaving 17 bases between the germline ends. The DNA of the CDR3 is TGTGCCAGCAGTTTATTCCCAGCGGTAGCGGACTACAATGAGCAGTTCTTC. Amino acid sequence: CASSLFPAVADYNEQFF.

Ten or more counts support this clonotype. The rearrangement uses TRBV12-3 or TRBV12-4 and TRBJ1-2; TRBD1 might be the D (5 bases). This CDR3 has 13 residues. The V end was cut by 3 bases, the J end by 6 bases, with 11 bases between. Here the CDR3 DNA reads TGTGCCAGCAGTTTCGCCGGGGGGGATGGCTACACCTTC. It translates to CASSFAGGDGYTF.

This clonotype showed up just a few times. J is TRBJ1-4 and V is TRBV18; tentative D call: TRBD1 (5 bases). V lost 6 bases to trimming and J lost 6 bases, with 17 bases between them. From germline, CDR1 is KGHSH and CDR2 LQKENI. This CDR3 is 15 amino acids long. CDR3 nucleotide sequence: TGTGCCAGCTCCCTTCGGAGAGGGGCGTATGAAAAACTGTTTTTT. Its protein product is CASSLRRGAYEKLFF.